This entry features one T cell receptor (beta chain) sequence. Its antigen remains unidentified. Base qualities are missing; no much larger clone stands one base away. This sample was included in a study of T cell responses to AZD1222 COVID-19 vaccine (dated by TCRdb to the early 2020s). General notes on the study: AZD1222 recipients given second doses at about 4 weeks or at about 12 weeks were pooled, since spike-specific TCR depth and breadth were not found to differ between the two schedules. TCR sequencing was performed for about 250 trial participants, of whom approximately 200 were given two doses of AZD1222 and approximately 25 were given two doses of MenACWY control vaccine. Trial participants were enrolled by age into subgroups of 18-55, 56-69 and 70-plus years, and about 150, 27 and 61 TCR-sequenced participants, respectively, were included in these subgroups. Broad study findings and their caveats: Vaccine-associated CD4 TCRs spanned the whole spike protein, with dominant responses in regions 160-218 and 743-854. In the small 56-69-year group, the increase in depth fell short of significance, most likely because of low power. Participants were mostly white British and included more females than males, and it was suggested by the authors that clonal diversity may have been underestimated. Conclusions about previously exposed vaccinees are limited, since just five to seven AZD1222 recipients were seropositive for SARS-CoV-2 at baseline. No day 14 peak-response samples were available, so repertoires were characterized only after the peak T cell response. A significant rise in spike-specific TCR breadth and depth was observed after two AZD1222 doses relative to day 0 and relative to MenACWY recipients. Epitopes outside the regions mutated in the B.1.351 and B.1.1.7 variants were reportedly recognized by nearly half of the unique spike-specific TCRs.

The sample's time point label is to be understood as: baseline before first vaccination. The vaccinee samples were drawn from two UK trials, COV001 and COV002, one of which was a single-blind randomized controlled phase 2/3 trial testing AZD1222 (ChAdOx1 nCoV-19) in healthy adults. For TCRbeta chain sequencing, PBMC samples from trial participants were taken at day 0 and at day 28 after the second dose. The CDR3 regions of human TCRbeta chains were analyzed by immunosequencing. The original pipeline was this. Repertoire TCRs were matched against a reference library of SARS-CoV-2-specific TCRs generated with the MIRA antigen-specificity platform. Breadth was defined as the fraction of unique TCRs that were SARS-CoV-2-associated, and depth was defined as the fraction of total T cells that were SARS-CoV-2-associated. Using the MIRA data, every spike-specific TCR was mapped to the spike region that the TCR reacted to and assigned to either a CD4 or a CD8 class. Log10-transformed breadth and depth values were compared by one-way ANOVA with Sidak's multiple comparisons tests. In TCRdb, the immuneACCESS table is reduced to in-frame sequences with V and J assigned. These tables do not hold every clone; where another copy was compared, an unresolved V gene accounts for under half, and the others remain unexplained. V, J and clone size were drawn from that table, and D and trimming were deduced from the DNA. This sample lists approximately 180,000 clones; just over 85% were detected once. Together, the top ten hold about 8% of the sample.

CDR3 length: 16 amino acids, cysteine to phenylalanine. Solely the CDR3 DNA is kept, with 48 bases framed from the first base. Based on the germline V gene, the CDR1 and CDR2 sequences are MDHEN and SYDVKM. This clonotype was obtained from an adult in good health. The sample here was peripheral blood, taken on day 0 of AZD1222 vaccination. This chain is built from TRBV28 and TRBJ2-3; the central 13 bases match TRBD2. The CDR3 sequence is CATSGTSGVSTDTQYF. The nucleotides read TGTGCAACCTCCGGGACTAGCGGGGTTAGCACAGATACGCAGTATTTT. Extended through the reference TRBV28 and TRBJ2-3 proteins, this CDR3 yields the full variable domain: DVKVTQSSRYLVKRTGEKVFLECVQDMDHENMFWYRQDPGLGLRLIYFSYDVKMKEKGDIPEGYSVSREKKERFSLILESASTNQTSMYLCATSGTSGVSTDTQYFGPGTRLTVL.